This is a list of T cell receptor beta chains from one sample in a study of cytomegalovirus exposure and HLA in healthy donors. Assay: immunoSEQ multiplex PCR; the TCRdb copy retains only in-frame clones and omits some. The sample includes about 110,000 clones, 55% to 80% seen only once; the top ten take 2% to 2.5%. Specimen: PBMCs. Receptors were obtained from a young woman in good health and CMV-seronegative. Both conserved end residues are trimmed from each CDR3.

J gene | V gene | CDR3 protein
TRBJ2-3 | TRBV27 | ASSLVRGSTDTQY
TRBJ1-1 | TRBV10-2 | ASSARGNTEAF
TRBJ2-7 | TRBV6-1 | ASSEAHGTAPYEQY
TRBJ1-3 | TRBV18 | ASSSGQRNTIY
TRBJ2-1 | TRBV5-6 | ASSLGQGYEQF
TRBJ2-1 | TRBV5-5 | ASSPGYSSYNEQF
TRBJ1-4 | TRBV2 | ASSEGSGKLF
TRBJ2-7 | TRBV4-1 | ASSPLRVDEQY
TRBJ2-1 | TRBV7-2 | ASSPRTGGHNEQF
TRBJ2-7 | TRBV5-1 | ASSLDGGTRGSYDQY
TRBJ2-5 | TRBV7-3 | ASSLVGTSGRAPETQY
TRBJ1-5 | TRBV2 | ASRPGGGNQPQH
TRBJ2-7 | TRBV28 | ASSLSRGQEQY
TRBJ2-2 | TRBV20-1 | SAQRTGELF
TRBJ2-5 | TRBV11-2 | ASSSLGSGRWETQY
TRBJ2-1 | TRBV7-9 | ASSSSSGINEQF
TRBJ2-7 | TRBV6-5 | ASSYSRGISYEQY
TRBJ1-4 | TRBV5-1 | ASSLAGQGYNEKLF
TRBJ1-2 | TRBV9 | ASSVSDSILYGYT
TRBJ2-7 | TRBV27 | ASSLGPTGYEQY
TRBJ2-2 | TRBV27 | ASSLGDRLYTGELF
TRBJ2-2 | TRBV28 | ASSWAAGELF
TRBJ1-2 | TRBV2 | ASREEPPLYGYT
TRBJ2-3 | TRBV28 | ASSTQGASDTQY
TRBJ2-7 | TRBV9 | ASSVGLAGAYEQY
TRBJ1-1 | TRBV5-4 | ASSSRARTDEAF
TRBJ1-6 | TRBV6-5 | ASSSSGEGNSPLH
TRBJ2-3 | TRBV6-4 | ASSDSGQGADTQY
TRBJ1-2 | TRBV19 | ASSIDPSGGLGYT
TRBJ2-7 | TRBV2 | ASSLAEISYEQY
TRBJ2-1 | TRBV9 | ASSFAGTSNNEQF
TRBJ1-5 | TRBV27 | ASLQGRGNQPQH
TRBJ1-1 | TRBV30 | AWSVYGNTEAF
TRBJ2-2 | TRBV7-8 | ASSLATGNTGELF
TRBJ1-5 | TRBV6-5 | ASSDRVDQPQH
TRBJ1-6 | TRBV18 | ASSPTGVRSPLH
TRBJ2-7 | TRBV2 | ASSEAGTERY
TRBJ2-1 | TRBV7-3 | ASSLTSGRSHNEQF
TRBJ1-4 | TRBV15 | ATKLRDSPNEKLF
TRBJ2-7 | TRBV9 | ASSRGGYEQY
TRBJ2-3 | TRBV2 | ASRARDTSTDTQY
TRBJ2-2 | TRBV11-2 | ASSAITSGVTGELF
TRBJ2-7 | TRBV28 | ASRAPTGGLASYEQY
TRBJ1-2 | TRBV6-5 | ASSLQGENYGYT
TRBJ2-1 | TRBV4-1 | ASSEEPGLAYNEQF